This T cell receptor beta chain was identified in a study of blood T cell repertoires in COVID-19 (dated by TCRdb to 2018 to 2020). General notes on the study: Samples from collaborators originated in the United States, Italy and Spain and spanned both the acute and convalescent phases of COVID-19. Where available, HLA class I and class II types were obtained from metadata supplied by the sample provider rather than from assay-based typing. Sample metadata almost always included a de-identified subject ID, COVID-19 status, age in years and sex. The dataset comprised deeply sampled blood TCRbeta repertoires from subjects exposed to, actively infected with, or recovered from COVID-19. The prospective study material was composed of cDNA or gDNA derived from T cells, B-cell-depleted T cells, or PBMCs. The samples were drawn from the first 160 participants of the ongoing ImmuneRACE study and from about 1,200 subjects provided by 6 global collaborators. The repertoires were released in a freely available public database intended as a resource for research on the immune response to SARS-CoV-2.

Trimming takes 4 bases off V and 10 bases off J; junction bases not matched to a gene: 15. For CDR1 and CDR2, the germline V gene (reference sequence) lists SEHNR and FQNEAQ. The CDR3, cysteine through phenylalanine, is 17 amino acids long. Left in the record is the CDR3 DNA by itself, 51 bases read in frame from the first base. In the case of this clone: No cognate antigen has been identified for it. No clone much larger than this one lies a single base away; base qualities are absent.

TCRbeta CDR3 regions were amplified from genomic DNA by means of the immunoSEQ Assay, a bias-controlled multiplex PCR. Concerning the study's data processing: The number of nucleated cells in each sample was estimated from the amplification of reference gene primers within the assay. To quantify the absolute abundance of each unique TCRbeta CDR3 rearrangement, sequence reads were collapsed and filtered. For each sample, productive Simpson clonality was calculated as the square root of Simpson's diversity index across productive rearrangements. What TCRdb holds here is the immuneACCESS table cut down to in-frame rearrangements. Part of the clones is not present; checked against another copy, under half of the missing clones reflect an unresolved V gene, and the others are unexplained. The D gene and trimming were derived from the DNA, and the V and J assignments and clone size from that table. The sample has 150,000 or so clones on record, about 81% of them singletons. The ten largest make up roughly 9% of the sample.

Collaborating institutions collected whole blood in K2EDTA tubes following their own protocols. For TCRbeta analysis, collaborators shipped samples as frozen whole blood, isolated PBMCs, or DNA extracted from either of those sample types. Summary of the overall study and its limitations: Clinical and demographic metadata were provided uncurated, with the amount varying by source and participant.

Sequencing input: peripheral blood. The sequence was collected from a woman in her 70s with acute or convalescent COVID-19. The sequence is built from TRBV7-9 and TRBJ1-4; TRBD1 agrees with 10 junctional bases. CDR3 region: CASSSRDRGKWEGKLFF. The nucleotides read TGTGCCAGCAGCTCCCGGGACAGGGGAAAATGGGAGGGAAAACTGTTTTTT. Beyond the CDR3, the reference TRBV7-9 and TRBJ1-4 genes provide the residues; the full variable domain reads: DTGVSQNPRHKITKRGQNVTFRCDPISEHNRLYWYRQTLGQGPEFLTYFQNEAQLEKSRLLSDRFSAERPKGSFSTLEIQRTEQGDSAMYLCASSSRDRGKWEGKLFFGSGTQLSVL.